This T cell receptor (beta chain) was observed in a study of CD8 T cells in ankylosing spondylitis. Broader study findings: The study looked at matched synovial fluid samples from ankylosing spondylitis patients. Disease-linked clones were reported to be significantly enriched there. CD8+ by phenotype, disease-linked clones were relatively rare in peripheral blood. Some motif variants had been reported before (in reactive arthritis synovial fluid and blood).

Scientists made TCR beta libraries using quantitative 5'-RACE with molecular barcodes. TCRdb used MiXCR to reprocess the 5' RACE reads, holding one entry per CDR3 protein. The sample records about 340,000 distinct CDR3 sequences, roughly 14% being singletons. Trimming removed 3 bases at V and 9 bases at J, with 21 bases between. The germline V gene encodes CDR1 LNHDA and CDR2 SQIVND (reference sequence). This CDR3 spans 16 amino acids. Turning to this clonotype: Its antigen is unknown.

Specimen: blood, either unsorted or a sorted T cell fraction (not recorded which). J is TRBJ1-5 and V is TRBV19, with D perhaps matching TRBD1 (5 bases). This sequence originates from a male donor with ankylosing spondylitis or in good health (not recorded which). The CDR3 nucleotides read TGTGCCAGTAGTATTAGTGGCAGGGCCGAGCAGTGGCCCCAGCATTTT. This codes for CASSISGRAEQWPQHF.